This T cell receptor beta chain was observed in a study of human T cells and chemical hapten exposure. Across the whole study: Sensitization was performed using 2% DPC on a roughly 2 cm by roughly 2 cm upper inner arm skin site. The study's findings and limits: Patch test scores rose with PT1 expanded TCR counts, a positive correlation.

TCRdb passed the RACE reads through MiXCR, listing each CDR3 protein once. The sample comprises more than 80,000 distinct CDR3 sequences, roughly an eighth of which are singletons, and around 1.5% rests with the top ten. This clonotype was picked up many times. The antigen remains unidentified. The V and J ends lost 2 bases and 5 bases, in that order; junction bases with no gene match: 5. The CDR3 totals 15 residues. Germline V gene lookup returns CDR1 SGHTA and CDR2 FQGNSA. Time point noted: pre-sensitization, week 0. Treatment here: therapeutic diphenylcyclopropenone sensitization with weekly scalp DPC.

Sequences were derived from whole blood, sampled in connection with sensitization to the hapten diphenylcyclopropenone (DPC). The gene calls are TRBV7-2 and TRBJ2-7; TRBD2 aligns across 11 bases. This TCR was sampled from a woman aged 50 to 60 with alopecia areata. Some clones in this sample may be carry-over from other donors' samples. The CDR3 sequence: CASSLQTSGSHEQYF. In nucleotides, the CDR3 is TGTGCCAGCAGCTTACAAACTAGCGGGAGCCACGAGCAGTACTTC.